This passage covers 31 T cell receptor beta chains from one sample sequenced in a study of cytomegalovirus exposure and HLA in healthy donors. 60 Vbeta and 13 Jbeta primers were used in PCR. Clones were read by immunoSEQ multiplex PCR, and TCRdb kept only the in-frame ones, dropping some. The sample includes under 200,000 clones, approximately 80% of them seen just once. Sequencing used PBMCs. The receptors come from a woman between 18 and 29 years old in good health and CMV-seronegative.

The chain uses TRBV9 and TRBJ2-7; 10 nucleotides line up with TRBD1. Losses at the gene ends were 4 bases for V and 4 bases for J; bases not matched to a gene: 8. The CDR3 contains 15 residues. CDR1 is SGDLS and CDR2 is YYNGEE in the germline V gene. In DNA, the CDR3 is TGTGCCAGCAGCCCCGGACAGGGGGTCCCATACGAGCAGTACTTC. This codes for CASSPGQGVPYEQYF.

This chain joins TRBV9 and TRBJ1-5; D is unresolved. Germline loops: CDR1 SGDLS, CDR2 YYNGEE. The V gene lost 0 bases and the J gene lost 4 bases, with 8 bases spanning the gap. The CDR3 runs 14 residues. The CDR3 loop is CASSVDDGNQPQHF. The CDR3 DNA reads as TGTGCCAGCAGCGTAGACGACGGGAATCAGCCCCAGCATTTT.

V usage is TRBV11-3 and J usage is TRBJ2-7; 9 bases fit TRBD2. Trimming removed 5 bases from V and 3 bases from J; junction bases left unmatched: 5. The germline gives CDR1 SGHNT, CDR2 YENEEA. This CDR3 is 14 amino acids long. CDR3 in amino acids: CASSPASGIYEQYF. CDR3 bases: TGTGCCAGCAGCCCAGCTAGCGGGATCTACGAGCAGTACTTC.

As DNA, the CDR3 is TGTGCCAGCAGCCAAGATCGGCGACGGGGGATGAACACTGAAGCTTTCTTT. Its translation: CASSQDRRRGMNTEAFF. The chain links TRBV14 to TRBJ1-1; D is perhaps TRBD1 (5 bases). This CDR3 spans 17 amino acids. Germline V gene data show CDR1 as SGHDN and CDR2 as FVKESK. V was cut by 0 bases and J by 0 bases, with 14 bases left in between. The full variable domain, in which reference TRBV14 and TRBJ1-1 provide the parts outside the CDR3, is EAGVTQFPSHSVIEKGQTVTLRCDPISGHDNLYWYRRVMGKEIKFLLHFVKESKQDESGMPNNRFLAERTGGTYSTLKVQPAELEDSGVYFCASSQDRRRGMNTEAFFGQGTRLTVV.

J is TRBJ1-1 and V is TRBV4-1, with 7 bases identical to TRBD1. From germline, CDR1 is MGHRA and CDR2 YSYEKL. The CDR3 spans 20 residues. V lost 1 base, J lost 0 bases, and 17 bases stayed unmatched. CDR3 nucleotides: TGCGCCAGCAGCCAAGTGGGATTGGGACAGCGCCAAGGAATGAACACTGAAGCTTTCTTT. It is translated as CASSQVGLGQRQGMNTEAFF.

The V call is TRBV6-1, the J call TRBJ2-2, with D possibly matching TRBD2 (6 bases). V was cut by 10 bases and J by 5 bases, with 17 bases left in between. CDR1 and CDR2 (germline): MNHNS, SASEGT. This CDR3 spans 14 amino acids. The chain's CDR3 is CATRELAQTGELFF. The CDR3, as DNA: TGTGCCACCCGAGAACTAGCTCAAACCGGGGAGCTGTTTTTT.

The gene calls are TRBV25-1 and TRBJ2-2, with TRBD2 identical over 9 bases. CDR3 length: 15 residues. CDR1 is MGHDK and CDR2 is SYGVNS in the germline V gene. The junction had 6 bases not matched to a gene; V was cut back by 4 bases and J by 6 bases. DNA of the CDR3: TGTGCCAGCAGTGGGGTAGCGGGGGTGGCCGGGGAGCTGTTTTTT. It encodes CASSGVAGVAGELFF.

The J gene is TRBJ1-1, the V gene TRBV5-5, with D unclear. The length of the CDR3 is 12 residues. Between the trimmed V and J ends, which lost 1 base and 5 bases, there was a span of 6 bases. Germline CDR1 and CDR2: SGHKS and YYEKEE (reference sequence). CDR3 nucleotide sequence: TGTGCCAGCAGCTTGTCGGGAACTGAAGCTTTCTTT. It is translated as CASSLSGTEAFF.

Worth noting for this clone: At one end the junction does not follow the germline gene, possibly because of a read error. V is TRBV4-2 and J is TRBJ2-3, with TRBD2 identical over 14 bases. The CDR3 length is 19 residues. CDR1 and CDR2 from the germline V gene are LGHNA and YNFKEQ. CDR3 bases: TGTGCCAGCGGCCAGCGACTAGCGGGAGGGCCTACTAGCACAGATACGCAGTATTTT. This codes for CASGQRLAGGPTSTDTQYF.

The CDR3 loop is CASSFTRKQGGLSGANVLTF. Here the CDR3 DNA reads TGTGCCAGCAGCTTCACAAGAAAACAGGGGGGCCTCTCTGGGGCCAACGTCCTGACTTTC. The V gene is TRBV7-8, the J gene TRBJ2-6, with 8 nucleotides matching TRBD1. V trimming: 3 bases; J trimming: 0 bases; junction bases outside the gene matches: 13. Germline V gene data show CDR1 as SGHVS and CDR2 as FQNEAQ. The length of the CDR3 is 20 residues.

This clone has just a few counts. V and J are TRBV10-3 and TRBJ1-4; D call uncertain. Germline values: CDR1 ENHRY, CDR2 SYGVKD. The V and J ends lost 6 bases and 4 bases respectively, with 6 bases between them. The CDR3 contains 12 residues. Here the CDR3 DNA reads TGTGCCATCAGCCCCCGTAATGAAAAACTGTTTTTT. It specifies CAISPRNEKLFF.

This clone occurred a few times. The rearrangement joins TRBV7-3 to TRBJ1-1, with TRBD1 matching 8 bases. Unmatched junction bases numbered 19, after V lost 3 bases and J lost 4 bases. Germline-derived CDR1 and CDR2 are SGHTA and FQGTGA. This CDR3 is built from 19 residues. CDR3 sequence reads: CASSFMPGQAYSAGTEAFF. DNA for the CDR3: TGTGCCAGCAGCTTCATGCCGGGACAGGCGTATTCGGCGGGCACTGAAGCTTTCTTT.

CDR3 DNA: TGTGCCAGCAGTCCAACGCAGGGTTTTGGAGAAAAACTGTTTTTT. This gives the protein CASSPTQGFGEKLFF. V usage is TRBV27 and J usage is TRBJ1-4; weak D call: TRBD1 (5 bases). Germline assignment: CDR1 MNHEY and CDR2 SMNVEV (reference sequence). The CDR3 runs 15 residues. Trimming took off 5 bases at V and 8 bases at J, with 18 bases between the two ends.

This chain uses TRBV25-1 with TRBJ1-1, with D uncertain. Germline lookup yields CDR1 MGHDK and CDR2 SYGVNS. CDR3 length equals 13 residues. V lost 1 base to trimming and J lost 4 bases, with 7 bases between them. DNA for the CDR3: TGTGCCAGCAGTGAATCCGGGGTCACTGAAGCTTTCTTT. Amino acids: CASSESGVTEAFF.

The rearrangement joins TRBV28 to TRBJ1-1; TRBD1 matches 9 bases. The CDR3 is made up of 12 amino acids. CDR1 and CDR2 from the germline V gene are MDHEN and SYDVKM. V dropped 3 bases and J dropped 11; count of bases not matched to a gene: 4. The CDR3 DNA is TGTGCCAGCAGTTTCGGACAGGGGAGGGCTTTCTTT. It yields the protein CASSFGQGRAFF.

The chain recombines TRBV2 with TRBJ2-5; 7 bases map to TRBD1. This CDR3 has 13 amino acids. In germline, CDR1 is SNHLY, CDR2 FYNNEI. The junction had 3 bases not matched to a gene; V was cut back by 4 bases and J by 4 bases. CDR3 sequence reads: CASSANRGETQYF. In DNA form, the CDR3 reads TGTGCCAGCAGTGCAAACAGGGGAGAGACCCAGTACTTC.

CDR3 in amino acids: CATSTGGFDYGYTF. The CDR3 nucleotides are TGTGCCACCTCGACAGGGGGCTTCGACTATGGCTACACCTTC. V and J are TRBV28 and TRBJ1-2, with 10 bases matching TRBD1. V was clipped by 10 bases and J by 3 bases; unmatched bases: 8. CDR3 length equals 14 residues. Looked up from germline, CDR1 is MDHEN and CDR2 is SYDVKM.

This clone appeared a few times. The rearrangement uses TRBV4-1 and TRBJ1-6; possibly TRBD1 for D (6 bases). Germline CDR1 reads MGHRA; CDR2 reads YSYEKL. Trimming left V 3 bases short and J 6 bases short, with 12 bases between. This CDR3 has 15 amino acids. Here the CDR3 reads CASSHPNRVNSPLHF. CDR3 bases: TGCGCCAGCAGCCACCCAAACAGGGTTAATTCACCCCTCCACTTT.

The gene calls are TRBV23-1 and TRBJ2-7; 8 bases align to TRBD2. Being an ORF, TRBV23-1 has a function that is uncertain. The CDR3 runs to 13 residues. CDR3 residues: CKLDITSGYEQYF. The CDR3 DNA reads TGCAAACTGGATATCACTAGCGGCTACGAGCAGTACTTC.

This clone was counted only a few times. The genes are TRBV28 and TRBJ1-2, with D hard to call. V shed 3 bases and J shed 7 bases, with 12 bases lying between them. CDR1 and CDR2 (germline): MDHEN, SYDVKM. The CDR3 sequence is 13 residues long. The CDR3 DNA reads TGTGCCAGCAGTTTGCCCGGTGGAGGTGGCTACACCTTC. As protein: CASSLPGGGGYTF.

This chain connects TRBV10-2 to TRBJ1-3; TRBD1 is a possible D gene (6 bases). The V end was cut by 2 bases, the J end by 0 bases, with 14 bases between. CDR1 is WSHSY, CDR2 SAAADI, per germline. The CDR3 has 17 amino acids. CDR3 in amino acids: CASSEKGTLDSGNTIYF. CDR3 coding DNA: TGCGCCAGCAGTGAGAAAGGGACACTCGACTCTGGAAACACCATATATTTT.

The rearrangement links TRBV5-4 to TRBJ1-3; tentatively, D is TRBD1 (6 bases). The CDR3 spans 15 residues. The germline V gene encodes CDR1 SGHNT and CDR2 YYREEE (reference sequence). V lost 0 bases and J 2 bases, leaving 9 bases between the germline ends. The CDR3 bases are TGTGCCAGCAGCTTGGATTCAGGGGCTGGAAACACCATATATTTT. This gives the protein CASSLDSGAGNTIYF. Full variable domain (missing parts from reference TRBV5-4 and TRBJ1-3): ETGVTQSPTHLIKTRGQQVTLRCSSQSGHNTVSWYQQALGQGPQFIFQYYREEENGRGNFPPRFSGLQFPNYSSELNVNALELDDSALYLCASSLDSGAGNTIYFGEGSWLTVV.

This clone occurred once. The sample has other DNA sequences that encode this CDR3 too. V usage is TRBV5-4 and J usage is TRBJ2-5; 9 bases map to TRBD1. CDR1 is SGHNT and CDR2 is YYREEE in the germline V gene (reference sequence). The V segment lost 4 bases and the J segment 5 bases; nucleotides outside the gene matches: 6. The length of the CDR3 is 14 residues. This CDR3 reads CASSLQGAEETQYF. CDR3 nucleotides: TGTGCCAGCAGCCTACAGGGGGCGGAGGAGACCCAGTACTTC. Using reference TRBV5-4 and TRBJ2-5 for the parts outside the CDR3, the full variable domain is ETGVTQSPTHLIKTRGQQVTLRCSSQSGHNTVSWYQQALGQGPQFIFQYYREEENGRGNFPPRFSGLQFPNYSSELNVNALELDDSALYLCASSLQGAEETQYFGPGTRLLVL.

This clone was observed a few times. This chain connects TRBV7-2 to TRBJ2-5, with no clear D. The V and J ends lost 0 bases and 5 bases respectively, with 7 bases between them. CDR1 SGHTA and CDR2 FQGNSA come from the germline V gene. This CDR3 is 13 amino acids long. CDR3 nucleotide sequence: TGTGCCAGCAGCTTAGCCATTAGTGAGACCCAGTACTTC. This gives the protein CASSLAISETQYF.

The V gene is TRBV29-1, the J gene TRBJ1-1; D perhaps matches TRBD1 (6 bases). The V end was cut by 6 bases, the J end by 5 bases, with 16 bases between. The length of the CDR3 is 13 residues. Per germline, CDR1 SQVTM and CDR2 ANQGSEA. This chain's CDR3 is CSVDVTGRTEAFF. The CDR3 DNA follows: TGCAGCGTGGACGTGACAGGAAGGACTGAAGCTTTCTTT.

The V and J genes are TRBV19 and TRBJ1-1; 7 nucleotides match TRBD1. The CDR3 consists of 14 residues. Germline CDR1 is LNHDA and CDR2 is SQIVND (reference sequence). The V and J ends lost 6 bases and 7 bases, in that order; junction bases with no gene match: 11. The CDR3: CASRVAGGQGEAFF. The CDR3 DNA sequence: TGTGCCAGTAGGGTGGCAGGGGGGCAGGGTGAAGCTTTCTTT.

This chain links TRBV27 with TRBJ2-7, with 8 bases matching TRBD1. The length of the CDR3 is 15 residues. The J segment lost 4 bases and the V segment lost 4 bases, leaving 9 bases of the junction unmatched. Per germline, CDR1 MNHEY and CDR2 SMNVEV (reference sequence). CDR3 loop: CASSWGAGGSYEQYF. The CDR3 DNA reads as TGTGCCAGCAGTTGGGGGGCAGGGGGCAGTTACGAGCAGTACTTC.

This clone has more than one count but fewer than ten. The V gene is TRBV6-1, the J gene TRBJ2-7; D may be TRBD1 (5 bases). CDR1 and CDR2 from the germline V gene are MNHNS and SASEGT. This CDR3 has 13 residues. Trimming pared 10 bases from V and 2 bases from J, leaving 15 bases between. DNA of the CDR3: TGTGCCACCCTCTTCCAGGGAACCTACGAGCAGTACTTC. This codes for CATLFQGTYEQYF.

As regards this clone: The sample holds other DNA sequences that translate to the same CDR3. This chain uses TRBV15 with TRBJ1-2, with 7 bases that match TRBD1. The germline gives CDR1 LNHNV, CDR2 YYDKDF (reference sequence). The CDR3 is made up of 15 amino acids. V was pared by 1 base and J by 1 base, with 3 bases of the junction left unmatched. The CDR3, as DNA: TGTGCCACCAGCAGAGGGGGACAGAGTAACTATGGCTACACCTTC. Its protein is CATSRGGQSNYGYTF.

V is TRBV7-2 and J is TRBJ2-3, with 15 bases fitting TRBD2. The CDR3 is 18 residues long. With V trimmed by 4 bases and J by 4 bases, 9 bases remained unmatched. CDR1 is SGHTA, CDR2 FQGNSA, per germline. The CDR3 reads CASSWVAWTSGGADTQYF. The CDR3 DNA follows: TGTGCCAGCAGCTGGGTAGCCTGGACTAGCGGGGGGGCAGATACGCAGTATTTT.

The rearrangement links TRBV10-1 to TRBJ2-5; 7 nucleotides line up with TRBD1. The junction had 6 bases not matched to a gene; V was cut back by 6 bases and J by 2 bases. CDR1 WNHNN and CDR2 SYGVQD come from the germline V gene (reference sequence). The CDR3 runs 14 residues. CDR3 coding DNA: TGCGCCAGCAGCCTCGGGACAGAGCAAGAGACCCAGTACTTC. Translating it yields CASSLGTEQETQYF.